The rows below give T cell receptor beta chains drawn from one sample of a study of blood T cell repertoires in COVID-19. Produced via immunoSEQ multiplex PCR; TCRdb's table is partial and in-frame only. The sample has 250,000 to 350,000 clones, around 84% seen once. Sequencing used PBMCs or T cells enriched from blood (not recorded which). These receptors all come from a woman aged 45 to 65 who had recovered from COVID-19. Both conserved end residues are part of each CDR3. D genes are given only for firm matches. Clone size is stated in some rows and not others, as once, few, many or a class when expanded.

TRBJ2-3,17,TRBV5-4,-,-,TGTGCCAGCAGCTTGCCCCCCCTCGGCGGTCTAACGGATACGCAGTATTTT,CASSLPPLGGLTDTQYF
TRBJ2-7,15,TRBV5-4,TRBD1,-,TGTGCCAGCAGCCTGGCGCCGGGACAGAGCTACGAGCAGTACTTC,CASSLAPGQSYEQYF
TRBJ1-2,14,TRBV10-2,-,-,TGCGCCAGCAGGACCACCGGGACTAACTATGGCTACACCTTC,CASRTTGTNYGYTF
TRBJ1-3,12,TRBV18,-,-,TGTGCCAGCTCCCCAGGGAGGAACACCATATATTTT,CASSPGRNTIYF
TRBJ2-3,15,TRBV9,TRBD1,-,TGTGCCAGCAGCGCCCAGGGGGCCTTGGCAGATACGCAGTATTTT,CASSAQGALADTQYF
TRBJ2-7,15,TRBV5-1,-,-,TGCGCCAGCAGCTTAGGCAGGGGTTTGAACTACGAGCAGTACTTC,CASSLGRGLNYEQYF
TRBJ2-1,15,TRBV13,TRBD1,-,TGTGCCAGCAGCTTAGTGTTCGGGACAGACAATGAGCAGTTCTTC,CASSLVFGTDNEQFF
TRBJ1-5,15,TRBV30,TRBD1,-,TGTGCCTGGAGTTCACCGACAGGGCGCAATCAGCCCCAGCATTTT,CAWSSPTGRNQPQHF
TRBJ2-7,15,TRBV11-2,TRBD1,-,TGTGCCAGCAGCTTAACGGGACAGGGTTCCTACGAGCAGTACTTC,CASSLTGQGSYEQYF
TRBJ1-1,13,TRBV4-1,-,-,TGCGCCAGCAGCCAAGTGGCAGTCCTTGAAGCTTTCTTT,CASSQVAVLEAFF
TRBJ1-1,13,TRBV6-5,TRBD1,-,TGTGCCAGCATCGACAGGGCGGACACTGAAGCTTTCTTT,CASIDRADTEAFF
TRBJ1-1,14,TRBV28,TRBD1,once,TGTGCCAGTAGACAGGGGCGTTTTGGTACTGAAGCTTTCTTT,CASRQGRFGTEAFF
TRBJ1-1,16,TRBV5-1,TRBD1,-,TGCGCCAGCAGCCAGACAGGGTACGGGATTAACACTGAAGCTTTCTTT,CASSQTGYGINTEAFF
TRBJ1-6,16,TRBV6-5,-,few,TGTGCCAGCAGTTACTCGATAGACAGGCGAAATTCACCCCTCCACTTT,CASSYSIDRRNSPLHF
TRBJ1-2,17,TRBV19,-,-,TGTGCCAGTAGTGCGGCTGGGTATGTGGCTTCTAACTATGGCTACACCTTC,CASSAAGYVASNYGYTF
TRBJ1-5,13,TRBV2,-,-,TGTGCCAGCAGGGTCAGGAACGATCAGCCCCAGCATTTT,CASRVRNDQPQHF
TRBJ1-1,16,TRBV19,TRBD1,few,TGTGCCAGCAACCCCGGAAACAGGGGTCGGAAATCTGAAGCTTTCTTT,CASNPGNRGRKSEAFF
TRBJ1-1,14,TRBV11-2,-,-,TGTGCCAGCAGCCCGGGGGTGCAGAACACTGAAGCTTTCTTT,CASSPGVQNTEAFF
TRBJ1-1,12,TRBV11-3,-,-,TGTGCCAGCAGCCGCCGGGGGGAGGAAGCTTTCTTT,CASSRRGEEAFF
TRBJ2-7,15,TRBV5-1,-,-,TGCGCCAGCAGCTTGGACAGGATCGATTTATACGAGCAGTACTTC,CASSLDRIDLYEQYF
TRBJ1-1,15,TRBV28,-,-,TGTGCCAGCAGTTTATCTGGGCGTTCGAACACTGAAGCTTTCTTT,CASSLSGRSNTEAFF
TRBJ1-2,14,TRBV19,-,-,TGTGCCAGTAGTATCGGTCAGGGCAACTATGGCTACACCTTC,CASSIGQGNYGYTF
TRBJ1-6,14,TRBV2,TRBD1,-,TGTGCCAGCAGTCTCCGGGACAGGGGTTCACCCCTCCACTTT,CASSLRDRGSPLHF
TRBJ2-7,14,TRBV6-5,TRBD1,once,TGTGCCAGCAGCCGGACAGGGGCCCTCTACGAGCAGTACTTC,CASSRTGALYEQYF
TRBJ2-7,14,TRBV5-5,-,-,TGTGCCAGCAGCTTATCGACGTCGGGTGGCGAGCAGTACTTC,CASSLSTSGGEQYF
TRBJ1-3,17,TRBV18,TRBD1,-,TGTGCCAGCTCACCCTCCCCGGACAGGGGGCTAGGAAACACCATATATTTT,CASSPSPDRGLGNTIYF
TRBJ1-3,13,TRBV30,-,-,TGTGCCTGGAACGGGGTCTCTGGAAACACCATATATTTT,CAWNGVSGNTIYF
TRBJ2-1,16,TRBV19,TRBD2,-,TGTGCCAGTAGTAGGATAGCGGGGGGGTTGAGTAATGAGCAGTTCTTC,CASSRIAGGLSNEQFF
TRBJ1-4,14,TRBV6-5,TRBD1,once,TGTGCCAGCAGGGCGGACAGGGGGCAGGAAAAACTGTTTTTT,CASRADRGQEKLFF
TRBJ2-1,15,TRBV4-1,TRBD2,-,TGCGCCAGCAGCCAACGAGCGGGGGCGACCTATGAGCAGTTCTTC,CASSQRAGATYEQFF
TRBJ1-5,14,TRBV2,-,-,TGTGCCAGCAGTACTAGGACAGGCAATCAGCCCCAGCATTTT,CASSTRTGNQPQHF
TRBJ1-3,11,TRBV11-2,-,-,TGTGCCAGCACCGAGAAGAACACCATATATTTT,CASTEKNTIYF
TRBJ2-7,15,TRBV18,TRBD1,-,TGTGCCAGCTCACCGACTGGGACAGGGGAGGACGAGCAGTACTTC,CASSPTGTGEDEQYF
TRBJ1-5,17,TRBV7-9,-,once,TGTGCCAGCAGCTTAGCGAAGGCAGGGCTTAGCAATCAGCCCCAGCATTTT,CASSLAKAGLSNQPQHF
TRBJ1-3,17,TRBV6-1,-,-,TGTGCCAGCAGTGAATCGTCGGGAGGTGCGGCTGGAAACACCATATATTTT,CASSESSGGAAGNTIYF
TRBJ2-7,13,TRBV3-1/TRBV3-2,-,-,TGTGCCAGCAGCCAAGACCTAGTCTACGAGCAGTACTTC,CASSQDLVYEQYF
TRBJ1-1,14,TRBV19,-,once,TGTGCCAGTATAGGAGACTTCTTGAGTACTGAAGCTTTCTTT,CASIGDFLSTEAFF
TRBJ2-7,15,TRBV6-5,-,once,TGTGCCAGCAGGTCTCCGGGACTGACGGTCTACGAGCAGTACTTC,CASRSPGLTVYEQYF
TRBJ1-2,15,TRBV25-1,-,-,TGTGCCAGCAGTGACGGACCAGATTCGGGAGATGGCTACACCTTC,CASSDGPDSGDGYTF
TRBJ2-1,15,TRBV13,-,-,TGTGCCAGCAGCTTAGAAGGACATTCAATCAATGAGCAGTTCTTC,CASSLEGHSINEQFF
TRBJ2-3,16,TRBV15,-,-,TGTGCCACCAGCAGAGATACGGAGGGGTCCACAGATACGCAGTATTTT,CATSRDTEGSTDTQYF
TRBJ2-1,18,TRBV4-2,TRBD2,-,TGTGCCAGCAGCCAGCCGAACCCCGGGACTAGGGCCTCGGTTGAGCAGTTCTTC,CASSQPNPGTRASVEQFF
TRBJ1-4,15,TRBV5-6,-,-,TGTGCCAGCAGCTTGGGGAGAGCAACTAATGAAAAACTGTTTTTT,CASSLGRATNEKLFF
TRBJ1-1,13,TRBV6-5,-,-,TGTGCCAGCAGTTACTCGATGAGCACTGAAGCTTTCTTT,CASSYSMSTEAFF
TRBJ1-2,19,TRBV5-1,-,-,TGCGCCAGCAGCTTGGAAGTCGGACGTCAGGGCCCTGGTAACTATGGCTACACCTTC,CASSLEVGRQGPGNYGYTF
TRBJ1-5,16,TRBV18,TRBD1,-,TGTGCCAGCTCACGGACAGGGGGCTTTAGCAATCAGCCCCAGCATTTT,CASSRTGGFSNQPQHF
TRBJ2-2,12,TRBV7-2,-,once,TGTGCCAGCAGCTTAATCTCCGGGGAGCTGTTTTTT,CASSLISGELFF
TRBJ1-4,18,TRBV9,TRBD1,once,TGTGCCAGCAGCGTAGGGAGAACAGGGGGCGTTTGGAATGAAAAACTGTTTTTT,CASSVGRTGGVWNEKLFF
TRBJ2-1,17,TRBV6-6,TRBD1,-,TGTGCCAGCAGTCTCACCGGGACAGGGGGCGCCTACAATGAGCAGTTCTTC,CASSLTGTGGAYNEQFF
TRBJ2-5,13,TRBV6-6,-,-,TGTGCCAGCAGTCGCGACTATTCTGAGACCCAGTACTTC,CASSRDYSETQYF
TRBJ2-7,16,TRBV7-2,-,-,TGTGCCAGCAGCTTAGCGCTGGGCGGGAAGATCTACGAGCAGTACTTC,CASSLALGGKIYEQYF
TRBJ1-2,12,TRBV30,-,-,TGTGCCTCGCTACGGTTGATCTATGGCTACACCTTC,CASLRLIYGYTF
TRBJ2-2,14,TRBV13,-,-,TGTGCCAGCAGCCTGGACAGCGACACCGGGGAGCTGTTTTTT,CASSLDSDTGELFF
TRBJ2-7,15,TRBV27,TRBD2,-,TGTGCCAGCAGTTTTCGTAGCGGGGAGTTCTACGAGCAGTACTTC,CASSFRSGEFYEQYF
TRBJ1-4,15,TRBV28,-,-,TGTGCCAGCAGTTTAGGGGCAGGGGTTAATGAAAAACTGTTTTTT,CASSLGAGVNEKLFF
TRBJ2-3,16,TRBV3-1/TRBV3-2,TRBD2,-,TGTGCCAGCAGCCGCATAGCGGGGGGTAAGGCAGATACGCAGTATTTT,CASSRIAGGKADTQYF
TRBJ1-5,18,TRBV15,TRBD1,-,TGTGCCACCAGCAGAGATTCGAACACAGGGGTGGGCAATCAGCCCCAGCATTTT,CATSRDSNTGVGNQPQHF